These 32 T cell receptor beta chains originate from one sample sequenced in a study of Graves' ophthalmopathy and Graves' hyperthyroidism. CDR3 regions of TCR beta were amplified from RNA transcripts. Second-round multiplex PCR came after first-round RT-PCR with HTBI primers. TCRdb recomputed calls from the multiplex PCR reads with MiXCR, one row per CDR3 protein. The sample consists of around 670,000 distinct CDR3 sequences, around 40% of them appearing once. Input material: peripheral blood. These receptors originate from an adult man with Graves' ophthalmopathy.

The chain uses TRBV29-1 and TRBJ2-7, with TRBD1 as a possible D gene (6 bases). The CDR3 sequence is 14 residues long. Trimming took 6 bases from V and 2 from J, leaving 17 bases between them. CDR1 is SQVTM, CDR2 ANQGSEA, per germline. The CDR3 bases are TGCAGCGTGGCCGGGACACCAGCCACCTACGAGCAGTACTTC. The encoded protein is CSVAGTPATYEQYF.

This clonotype appeared a single time. This may stem from a read error, because a much larger clone lies one nucleotide away. The V call is TRBV11-1, the J call TRBJ2-5; the D is unclear. This CDR3 comprises 14 residues. Germline loops: CDR1 SGHAT, CDR2 FQDESV (reference sequence). The CDR3 DNA sequence: TGTGCCAGCAGCTTGAGCCAGGCCCAAGAGACCCGGTACTTC. It is translated as CASSLSQAQETRYF.

This clonotype was observed a few times. V is TRBV11-1 and J is TRBJ1-4; the D is unclear. CDR1 is SGHAT, CDR2 FQDESV, per germline (reference sequence). This CDR3 is 14 amino acids long. Trimming pared 3 bases from V and 0 bases from J, leaving 5 bases between. CDR3 amino acids: CASSFTPTNEKLFF. In nucleotides, the CDR3 is TGTGCCAGCAGCTTCACCCCAACTAATGAAAAACTGTTTTTT.

This clonotype was counted a few times. The CDR3 nucleotides read TGTGCCAGCAGCTCTACAGGGGCTGGGGAAAAACTGTTTTTT. Protein sequence: CASSSTGAGEKLFF. The gene calls are TRBV7-9 and TRBJ1-4; 7 nucleotides line up with TRBD1. J was trimmed by 8 bases and V by 4 bases; bases with no gene match: 7. CDR3 length equals 14 residues. Germline loops: CDR1 SEHNR, CDR2 FQNEAQ (reference sequence).

This clonotype was detected ten times or more. The chain employs TRBV9 and TRBJ2-5, with D perhaps matching TRBD1 or TRBD2 (6 bases each). The CDR3 extends over 13 amino acids. V lost 3 bases and J lost 5, with 11 bases in between. CDR1 and CDR2 from the germline V gene are SGDLS and YYNGEE. CDR3 in DNA: TGTGCCAGCAGCGGGGGGGCTCCGGAGACCCAGTACTTC. As protein: CASSGGAPETQYF.

V and J are TRBV25-1 and TRBJ2-5; D possibly corresponds to TRBD2 (6 bases). Germline V CDR1 and CDR2: MGHDK, SYGVNS. Trimming pared 6 bases from V and 3 bases from J, leaving 26 bases between. The CDR3 covers 18 residues. In nucleotides, the CDR3 is TGTGCCAGCAGCTCACACGCACCAGCCGGGACTTTGAAAGAGACCCAGTACTTC. Translating gives CASSSHAPAGTLKETQYF. The whole variable domain, filled in from reference TRBV25-1 and TRBJ2-5, reads EADIYQTPRYLVIGTGKKITLECSQTMGHDKMYWYQQDPGMELHLIHYSYGVNSTEKGDLSSESTVSRIRTEHFPLTLESARPSHTSQYLCASSSHAPAGTLKETQYFGPGTRLLVL.

This chain uses TRBV2 with TRBJ2-7; 9 bases are a match to TRBD1. Germline V gives CDR1 SNHLY, CDR2 FYNNEI. This CDR3 is built from 16 residues. V shed 3 bases, J shed 5 bases, and the junction held 11 bases outside the gene matches. In DNA, the CDR3 is TGTGCCAGCAGTGACTCGTCGTCCGGGACAGGGAACGAGCAGTACTTC. Its translation is CASSDSSSGTGNEQYF.

This sequence joins TRBV25-1 and TRBJ2-2; D call uncertain. Trimming took off 4 bases at V and 9 bases at J, with 3 bases between the two ends. Germline V gene data show CDR1 as MGHDK and CDR2 as SYGVNS. The CDR3 contains 10 residues. CDR3 sequence: CASSGRELFF. The CDR3 bases are TGTGCCAGCAGTGGCAGGGAGCTGTTTTTT.

V and J are TRBV29-1 and TRBJ2-6, with 14 bases identical to TRBD2. The CDR3 length is 14 residues. J was trimmed by 11 bases and V by 5 bases; bases with no gene match: 5. The V gene's germline CDR1 is SQVTM and CDR2 ANQGSEA. The CDR3 spells CSVRLAGGTYVLTF. For the CDR3, the DNA is TGCAGCGTTAGACTAGCGGGAGGGACCTACGTCCTGACTTTC.

This clonotype was counted between two and nine times. The chain uses TRBV12-3 or TRBV12-4 and TRBJ1-1; D remains unclear. The V end was cut by 3 bases, the J end by 3 bases, with 8 bases between. The CDR3 extends over 13 amino acids. The CDR3 DNA reads TGTGCCAGCAGTTTCGAGCCTTACACTGAAGCTTTCTTT. As protein: CASSFEPYTEAFF.

This clonotype was seen repeatedly, ten times or more. The chain links TRBV10-3 to TRBJ1-2; 7 bases fit TRBD1. The CDR3 length is 16 residues. With V trimmed by 10 bases and J by 4 bases, 18 bases remained unmatched. Germline-derived CDR1 and CDR2 are ENHRY and SYGVKD. The CDR3 sequence: CASRPGGGWNRYGYTF. CDR3 bases: TGTGCCAGCAGACCTGGAGGGGGCTGGAATCGCTATGGCTACACCTTC.

This clonotype was picked up one time. The chain carries TRBV10-3 and TRBJ1-1; D unresolved. Germline V gene lookup returns CDR1 ENHRY and CDR2 SYGVKD. The CDR3 runs to 15 residues. The V end lost 5 bases, the J end lost 1 base, and 14 bases lay between the germline ends. CDR3 sequence: CAISYADKGNTEAFF. The DNA of the CDR3 is TGTGCCATCAGTTACGCAGACAAGGGGAACACTGAAGCTTTCTTT.

At least ten counts were recorded for this clonotype. The chain couples TRBV12-3 or TRBV12-4 to TRBJ2-7; no firm D call. Trimming removed 8 bases from V and 7 bases from J, with 15 bases in between. The CDR3 consists of 12 residues. The CDR3 here is CASGPSMGEQYF. In nucleotides, the CDR3 is TGTGCCAGCGGTCCCTCAATGGGGGAGCAGTACTTC.

This clonotype has at least ten counts. This chain connects TRBV7-8 to TRBJ2-5, with D maybe TRBD2 (6 bases). The CDR3 contains 13 residues. Germline V CDR1 and CDR2: SGHVS, FQNEAQ. V was cut by 7 bases and J by 5 bases, with 14 bases left in between. The CDR3 sequence is CASTPGRTETQYF. CDR3 coding DNA: TGTGCCAGCACCCCCGGGAGAACGGAGACCCAGTACTTC.

This clonotype came up many times. The V call is TRBV11-1, the J call TRBJ2-5; TRBD1 matches 8 bases. CDR3 length equals 14 residues. CDR1 and CDR2 (germline): SGHAT, FQDESV (reference sequence). V shed 1 base and J 5 bases; nucleotides not matched to a gene: 3. For the CDR3, the DNA is TGTGCCAGCAGCTTAGGACAGGGGACGGAGACCCAGTACTTC. Translating it yields CASSLGQGTETQYF.

The chain combines TRBV14 with TRBJ2-6; D uncertain. The CDR3 extends over 18 amino acids. The germline V gene has CDR1 SGHDN and CDR2 FVKESK. Deletions cut 3 bases from V and 0 bases from J, with 15 bases between. CDR3: CASSHLVGISSGANVLTF. CDR3 DNA: TGTGCCAGCAGCCACCTAGTAGGGATTAGCTCTGGGGCCAACGTCCTGACTTTC.

The V gene is TRBV24-1, the J gene TRBJ1-5, with 7 positions matching TRBD1. The length of the CDR3 is 15 residues. V was pared by 6 bases and J by 3 bases, with 7 bases of the junction left unmatched. The germline gives CDR1 KGHDR, CDR2 SFDVKD. The CDR3 protein is CATSSRDRNNQPQHF. The CDR3 DNA reads as TGTGCCACCAGTAGCCGGGACAGAAACAATCAGCCCCAGCATTTT.

The CDR3 coding sequence is TGCGCCAGCAGTGAGTCTGTAGGGCAGGGGGGCTACACCTTC. It codes for CASSESVGQGGYTF. This rearrangement joins TRBV10-2 to TRBJ1-2; tentative D call: TRBD1 (6 bases). The CDR3 loop spans 14 amino acids. CDR1 and CDR2 from the germline V gene are WSHSY and SAAADI. V lost 0 bases and J 8 bases, leaving 13 bases between the germline ends.

This chain uses TRBV7-3 with TRBJ2-5; perhaps TRBD1 as D (6 bases). Trimming shortened V by 0 bases and J by 0 bases, and 8 bases separated the two germline ends. Germline CDR1 and CDR2: SGHTA and FQGTGA. CDR3 length: 15 amino acids. CDR3 nucleotides: TGTGCCAGCAGCTTAACAGGACAGTACCAAGAGACCCAGTACTTC. As protein: CASSLTGQYQETQYF. The complete variable domain, with remaining parts taken from reference TRBV7-3 and TRBJ2-5, reads GAGVSQTPSNKVTEKGKYVELRCDPISGHTALYWYRQSLGQGPEFLIYFQGTGAADDSGLPNDRFFAVRPEGSVSTLKIQRTERGDSAVYLCASSLTGQYQETQYFGPGTRLLVL.

The chain is built from TRBV10-3 and TRBJ2-5, with TRBD2 matching 7 bases. V shed 4 bases, J shed 3 bases, and the junction held 5 bases outside the gene matches. The CDR3 loop spans 14 amino acids. The germline CDR1 and CDR2 sequences are ENHRY and SYGVKD. CDR3 protein: CAISVTAGEETQYF. The CDR3, as DNA: TGTGCCATCAGTGTTACGGCGGGGGAAGAGACCCAGTACTTC.

A word on this clonotype: At one end, the junction sequence differs from germline, possibly due to a read error. The chain is built from TRBV10-2 and TRBJ1-5; possible D gene TRBD1, 5 bases. CDR3 length equals 15 residues. CDR1 and CDR2 from the germline V gene are WSHSY and SAAADI. CDR3 DNA: TGCGTCAGCAGGCAGGGAACTAATAGCAATCAGCCCCAGCATTTT. This translates into CVSRQGTNSNQPQHF.

This clonotype was seen only a few times. The chain employs TRBV4-1 and TRBJ1-2, with unresolved D. CDR1 and CDR2 from the germline V gene are MGHRA and YSYEKL. The CDR3 runs to 14 residues. With 2 bases removed from V and 1 base from J, the gap between germline ends came to 8 bases. The DNA for the CDR3 is TGCGCCAGCAGCCAATCGGGCCATAACTATGGCTACACCTTC. It yields the protein CASSQSGHNYGYTF.

Comment on this clonotype: A junction boundary mismatches the germline segment, possibly from a read error. CDR3 nucleotide sequence: TGCGCCAGCAGCTTGGCCTCCTCGGGACTAGCGGGAGGACCGAACTTC. As protein: CASSLASSGLAGGPNF. The chain links TRBV5-1 to TRBJ2-7, with 15 bases aligning to TRBD2. Germline CDR1 and CDR2: SGHRS and YFSETQ. The CDR3 spans 16 residues.

This clonotype was seen more than once but under ten times. CDR3 nucleotides: TGCAGCGTTGCGAAGCCTAGACAGAGAGGCTCCTACGAGCAGTACTTC. As protein: CSVAKPRQRGSYEQYF. The gene calls are TRBV29-1 and TRBJ2-7; a possible D gene is TRBD1 (5 bases). Deletions cut 4 bases from V and 0 bases from J, with 19 bases between. Germline assignment: CDR1 SQVTM and CDR2 ANQGSEA. The CDR3 spans 16 residues.

This clonotype was seen only a few times. This chain joins TRBV9 and TRBJ1-3, with 7 bases fitting TRBD1. CDR1 is SGDLS and CDR2 is YYNGEE in the germline V gene. CDR3 length: 14 amino acids. The V and J ends lost 2 bases and 8 bases, in that order; junction bases with no gene match: 7. CDR3 DNA: TGTGCCAGCAGCGTCGGGGGACAGACAGACACCATATATTTT. Protein product: CASSVGGQTDTIYF.

J is TRBJ2-7 and V is TRBV6-5; 13 bases line up with TRBD2. Germline lookup yields CDR1 MNHEY and CDR2 SVGAGI. Germline trimming cut 2 bases from V and 4 bases from J; bases unmatched to any gene: 5. The CDR3 is made up of 16 amino acids. The CDR3 region has the DNA TGTGCCAGCAGTTACGGGACTAGCGGGATCGGGTACGAGCAGTACTTC. It translates to CASSYGTSGIGYEQYF.

The rearrangement uses TRBV5-6 and TRBJ1-2; D ambiguous. Germline CDR1 reads SGHDT; CDR2 reads YYEEEE. Trimming removed 4 bases from V and 4 bases from J, with 14 bases in between. This CDR3 has 14 amino acids. Here the CDR3 DNA reads TGTGCCAGCAGCACGGATTCTTATCCCTATGGCTACACCTTC. Amino acids: CASSTDSYPYGYTF.

The chain employs TRBV2 and TRBJ1-2; D is undetermined. The CDR3 runs 13 residues. Trimming left V 4 bases short and J 4 bases short, with 10 bases between. Looked up from germline, CDR1 is SNHLY and CDR2 is FYNNEI. The CDR3 loop reads CASSGDGSYGYTF. The DNA for the CDR3 is TGTGCCAGCAGTGGTGACGGATCCTATGGCTACACCTTC.

The chain joins TRBV7-2 to TRBJ1-2; D is ambiguous. Trimming left V 7 bases short and J 4 bases short, with 16 bases between. This CDR3 has 14 amino acids. Germline CDR1 reads SGHTA; CDR2 reads FQGNSA. As DNA, the CDR3 is TGTGCCAGCAATCTTGGACTGATTAGCTATGGCTACACCTTC. Translation: CASNLGLISYGYTF.

This clonotype was counted ten times or more. V and J are TRBV29-1 and TRBJ2-5; D is uncertain. The CDR3 has 11 amino acids. Deletions cut 7 bases from V and 5 bases from J, with 11 bases between. The germline V gene encodes CDR1 SQVTM and CDR2 ANQGSEA. In DNA form, the CDR3 reads TGCAGCGCCGGTGTTGGGGAGACCCAGTACTTC. This sequence encodes CSAGVGETQYF.

The table lists this clonotype with a few counts. The V and J genes are TRBV5-8 and TRBJ2-7; D is possibly TRBD2 (6 bases). V lost 3 bases and J 2 bases, leaving 18 bases between the germline ends. This CDR3 spans 16 amino acids. Germline V gives CDR1 SGHTS, CDR2 YDEGEE. In DNA, the CDR3 is TGTGCCAGCAGCTGGTGGGTGGCGGGAACGGCCTACGAGCAGTACTTC. Translated, it gives CASSWWVAGTAYEQYF.

This clonotype was observed a few times. This chain connects TRBV7-9 to TRBJ2-5; a possible D gene is TRBD1 (6 bases). Trimming stripped 2 bases from V and 2 bases from J, with 12 bases between. Per the germline V gene, CDR1 is SEHNR and CDR2 is FQNEAQ (reference sequence). The CDR3 has 15 residues. The CDR3 DNA sequence: TGTGCCAGCAGCTTAAACAGGGTTGATCAAGAGACCCAGTACTTC. It encodes CASSLNRVDQETQYF.